A single sample is the source of the 4 T cell receptor beta chains below, sequenced in a study of T cells in Graves' hyperthyroidism and ophthalmopathy. RNA transcripts provided the source from which TCR beta CDR3 regions were amplified. The study used the HTBI primer set for a first-round RT-PCR of the TCR CDR3. TCRdb called the multiplex PCR reads again in MiXCR, with one record for every CDR3 protein. This repertoire shows around 700,000 distinct CDR3 sequences, roughly a sixth found once; its top ten account for 16%. The source material was blood. All receptors derive from a woman aged 45 to 65 with Graves' hyperthyroidism that later progressed to Graves' ophthalmopathy.

This clonotype was counted many times. The J gene is TRBJ1-5, the V gene TRBV11-2, with a tentative D call TRBD1 (6 bases). Between the trimmed V and J ends, which lost 4 bases and 3 bases, there was a span of 10 bases. CDR1 SGHAT and CDR2 FQNNGV come from the germline V gene. This CDR3 is built from 14 residues. CDR3 bases: TGTGCCAGCAGCTCTCAGGGGAACAATCAGCCCCAGCATTTT. Its protein is CASSSQGNNQPQHF.

There are a few counts of this clonotype. This rearrangement joins TRBV6-1 to TRBJ2-5; TRBD1 might be the D (5 bases). Per germline, CDR1 MNHNS and CDR2 SASEGT. The CDR3 has 15 amino acids. The ends were cut back, 0 bases at V and 4 bases at J, with 12 bases in the middle. The CDR3 protein is CASSEAGGQGETQYF. The DNA for the CDR3 is TGTGCCAGCAGTGAAGCCGGTGGTCAGGGAGAGACCCAGTACTTC.

This clonotype showed up just a few times. The rearrangement uses TRBV5-1 and TRBJ1-4; the D gene is possibly TRBD1 (5 bases). V dropped 5 bases and J dropped 0 bases, with 8 bases sitting between them. The CDR3 is made up of 14 amino acids. Per germline, CDR1 SGHRS and CDR2 YFSETQ. CDR3 DNA sequence: TGCGCCAGCAGGGCGGGGCCAACTAATGAAAAACTGTTTTTT. It translates to CASRAGPTNEKLFF.

Many counts were recorded for this clonotype. The chain carries TRBV3-1 and TRBJ2-7; no clear D. CDR1 is LGHDT, CDR2 YNNKEL, per germline (reference sequence). The CDR3 is 11 amino acids. V lost 1 base and J 9 bases, leaving 7 bases between the germline ends. This CDR3 is CASSQVHAQYF. The DNA for the CDR3 is TGTGCCAGCAGCCAAGTCCACGCGCAGTACTTC.